Below are 8 T cell receptor beta chains sequenced from a single sample in a study of blood T cells in healthy people across ages. The second PCR ran roughly 7 to 12 cycles with a sample-barcoded 5' primer and J-beta primers. TCRdb analysed the 5' RACE reads with MiXCR anew, one entry per CDR3 protein. The sample lists approximately 810,000 distinct CDR3 sequences, 29% occurring once. The sequenced material came from blood. The receptors derive from a woman aged 80 or older in good health.

This clonotype was detected once. At one end the junction does not follow the germline gene, possibly because of a read error. V usage is TRBV12-3 or TRBV12-4 and J usage is TRBJ2-3, with D maybe TRBD2 (5 bases). This CDR3 contains 13 residues. The CDR3 sequence is CASSFEGADAQYF. The CDR3 DNA is TGTGCCAGCAGTTTCGAGGGTGCAGATGCGCAGTATTTT.

V is TRBV7-2 and J is TRBJ1-6; 7 positions match TRBD1. The CDR3 loop spans 16 amino acids. The V segment lost 1 base and the J segment 6 bases; nucleotides outside the gene matches: 6. In germline, CDR1 is SGHTA, CDR2 FQGNSA. The CDR3: CASSLGQGGVNSPLHF. CDR3 DNA: TGTGCCAGCAGCTTAGGGCAGGGGGGGGTTAATTCACCCCTCCACTTT.

This clonotype occurred many times. The chain links TRBV6-2 or TRBV6-3 to TRBJ2-7; tentative D call: TRBD2 (6 bases). This CDR3 is built from 13 residues. V lost 2 bases, J lost 6 bases, and 11 bases lay in between. Germline-derived CDR1 and CDR2 are MNHEY and SVGEGT. The CDR3 loop is CASSYGEVGEQYF. The CDR3 DNA follows: TGTGCCAGCAGTTACGGGGAGGTCGGCGAGCAGTACTTC.

Notes on this clonotype: A much larger clone differs from this one at a single base, so this may be a read error. This sequence joins TRBV6-1 and TRBJ1-5; D may be TRBD1 (6 bases). V lost 6 bases and J lost 2, with 23 bases in between. The CDR3 contains 18 residues. Germline CDR1 reads MNHNS; CDR2 reads SASEGT. The CDR3 DNA sequence: TGTGCCAGCAGCTCCAGGGGCAGGGGAAATTCGGGCAATCAGCCCCAGCATTTT. As protein: CASSSRGRGNSGNQPQHF.

This clonotype was observed at least ten times. The J gene is TRBJ1-1, the V gene TRBV7-2; the match to TRBD1 covers 8 bases. The germline CDR1 and CDR2 sequences are SGHTA and FQGNSA. V dropped 7 bases and J dropped 0; count of bases not matched to a gene: 7. This CDR3 comprises 15 residues. The CDR3 region has the DNA TGTGCCAGCACCATTGCGACAGGGGTGAACACTGAAGCTTTCTTT. This sequence encodes CASTIATGVNTEAFF.

As to this clonotype: A much larger clonotype is one base distant, so this may be a read error. The rearrangement joins TRBV7-9 to TRBJ2-3, with 8 bases matching TRBD2. The CDR3 is 16 amino acids. The V gene end was trimmed by 4 bases and the J gene end by 0 bases; junction bases not matched to a gene: 6. CDR1 SEHNR and CDR2 FQNEAQ come from the germline V gene (reference sequence). CDR3 amino acids: CASSSQAGVSTDTQYF. The CDR3 bases are TGTGCCAGCAGCTCCCAAGCGGGGGTTAGCACAGATACGCAGTATTTT.

The V gene is TRBV6-2 or TRBV6-3, the J gene TRBJ1-2, with D maybe TRBD1 (6 bases). The CDR3 sequence is 14 residues long. Trimming shortened V by 2 bases and J by 8 bases, and 15 bases separated the two germline ends. Germline lookup yields CDR1 MNHEY and CDR2 SVGEGT. CDR3 region: CASSYPSGAQGYTF. In nucleotides, the CDR3 is TGTGCCAGCAGTTACCCTTCAGGGGCGCAAGGCTACACCTTC.

Remarks on this clonotype: This may come from a read error, since a much larger clone is one base off. CDR3 sequence: CATTLTGMKTQYF. The DNA for the CDR3 is TGTGCCACCACCTTGACAGGGATGAAGACCCAGTACTTC. The rearrangement uses TRBV6-6 and TRBJ2-5; 7 nucleotides align to TRBD1. The CDR3 is 13 residues long. V shed 10 bases and J 6 bases; nucleotides not matched to a gene: 11. CDR1 is MNHNY, CDR2 SVGAGI, per germline (reference sequence).